The 17 T cell receptor beta chains given below trace back to one sample, sequenced in a study of blood T cell repertoires in COVID-19. Only in-frame clones appear in the TCRdb table, and some are missing; sequencing was by immunoSEQ multiplex PCR. The sample contains some 200,000 clones, 75% to 90% of which appear only once. The sample taken for sequencing was PBMCs or T cells enriched from blood (not recorded which). The source of these receptors is a woman in her 30s who had recovered from COVID-19.

The rearrangement links TRBV19 to TRBJ2-7; D perhaps matches TRBD1 (5 bases). Looked up from germline, CDR1 is LNHDA and CDR2 is SQIVND (reference sequence). There are 13 residues in the CDR3. Trimming left V 3 bases short and J 6 bases short, with 12 bases between. CDR3 nucleotides: TGTGCCAGTAGTATTCAGGGCATGGGCGAGCAGTACTTC. Protein sequence: CASSIQGMGEQYF.

The gene calls are TRBV29-1 and TRBJ1-2, with TRBD1 matching 9 bases. In germline, CDR1 is SQVTM, CDR2 ANQGSEA. The CDR3 is 13 amino acids. V shed 2 bases and J 4 bases; nucleotides not matched to a gene: 2. The CDR3 sequence: CSVETGGLYGYTF. The DNA for the CDR3 is TGCAGCGTTGAAACAGGGGGCCTCTATGGCTACACCTTC.

The chain has TRBV25-1 and TRBJ2-3, with TRBD2 matching over 12 bases. CDR1 is MGHDK and CDR2 is SYGVNS in the germline V gene. V lost 5 bases and J lost 6; bases outside the gene matches: 6. The length of the CDR3 is 15 residues. CDR3: CASSPSGRAMDTQYF. The CDR3 coding sequence is TGTGCCAGCAGTCCTAGCGGGAGGGCCATGGATACGCAGTATTTT.

The chain employs TRBV11-2 and TRBJ1-2; possible D gene TRBD1, 5 bases. Germline V gene data show CDR1 as SGHAT and CDR2 as FQNNGV. V dropped 0 bases and J dropped 7 bases, with 18 bases sitting between them. The length of the CDR3 is 16 residues. CDR3 DNA sequence: TGTGCCAGCAGCTTAGAGGGGGGACCGAATGTTGCTGGCTACACCTTC. It specifies CASSLEGGPNVAGYTF.

This clone was detected once. The genes are TRBV14 and TRBJ1-1; D unclear. V was clipped by 4 bases and J by 4 bases, with 10 bases between them. The CDR3 spans 13 residues. Germline values: CDR1 SGHDN, CDR2 FVKESK. The CDR3 DNA follows: TGTGCCAGCAGCCCCGGGATAGGCACTGAAGCTTTCTTT. Amino acid sequence: CASSPGIGTEAFF.

This rearrangement joins TRBV18 to TRBJ2-7; 10 positions agree with TRBD1. V gave up 3 bases and J gave up 5 bases; unmatched junction bases: 10. Per the germline V gene, CDR1 is KGHSH and CDR2 is LQKENI. The CDR3 loop spans 16 amino acids. The CDR3 DNA is TGTGCCAGCTCACCGACTCAGGACAGGGGGTCTAACGAGCAGTACTTC. Translation gives CASSPTQDRGSNEQYF.

The chain links TRBV5-1 to TRBJ2-2, with 7 bases matching TRBD2. The trim removed 1 base at V and 0 bases at J, leaving 3 bases unmatched. The CDR3 consists of 16 residues. Germline V gives CDR1 SGHRS, CDR2 YFSETQ. CDR3 bases: TGCGCCAGCAGCTTGTCTAGCGGACCGAACACCGGGGAGCTGTTTTTT. Its translation is CASSLSSGPNTGELFF.

The chain couples TRBV5-4 to TRBJ2-5, with 11 positions matching TRBD2. V dropped 0 bases and J dropped 6; count of bases not matched to a gene: 4. The CDR3 runs 15 residues. The germline gives CDR1 SGHNT, CDR2 YYREEE (reference sequence). The chain's CDR3 is CASSLDSGGAKTQYF. The CDR3 coding sequence is TGTGCCAGCAGCTTGGATAGCGGGGGGGCTAAGACCCAGTACTTC.

This rearrangement joins TRBV27 to TRBJ1-2; the D is unclear. Germline values: CDR1 MNHEY, CDR2 SMNVEV (reference sequence). The CDR3 loop spans 14 amino acids. V was trimmed by 3 bases and J by 8 bases, leaving 16 bases between them. The CDR3, as DNA: TGTGCCAGCAGTTTGATGGCGGGTAGTAGGGGCTACACCTTC. Amino acid sequence: CASSLMAGSRGYTF.

This clone appeared a few times. The chain couples TRBV5-1 to TRBJ2-2, with D possibly matching TRBD1 (6 bases). Germline V gene lookup returns CDR1 SGHRS and CDR2 YFSETQ. The V end lost 4 bases, the J end lost 0 bases, and 10 bases lay between the germline ends. The CDR3 loop spans 15 amino acids. CDR3 coding DNA: TGCGCCAGCAGCGAGGGACAACCGAACACCGGGGAGCTGTTTTTT. Translating it yields CASSEGQPNTGELFF.

V and J are TRBV27 and TRBJ1-6, with D possibly being TRBD1 (6 bases). The CDR3 is 14 amino acids. The germline V gene encodes CDR1 MNHEY and CDR2 SMNVEV (reference sequence). Trimming pared 8 bases from V and 7 bases from J, leaving 15 bases between. CDR3 in amino acids: CASGFGQRNSPLHF. CDR3 sequence (DNA): TGTGCCAGCGGCTTCGGACAGCGGAATTCACCCCTCCACTTT.

This chain joins TRBV29-1 and TRBJ2-5; D gene uncertain. The length of the CDR3 is 12 residues. Trimming stripped 6 bases from V and 1 base from J, with 9 bases between. The germline V gene encodes CDR1 SQVTM and CDR2 ANQGSEA. In DNA form, the CDR3 reads TGCAGCGTAGCGCCTTCCCAAGAGACCCAGTACTTC. It is translated as CSVAPSQETQYF.

The CDR3 here is CASSILRGQGGPEAFF. CDR3 DNA: TGTGCCAGTAGTATCCTCCGAGGACAGGGGGGCCCTGAAGCTTTCTTT. This chain uses TRBV19 with TRBJ1-1; 10 bases fit TRBD1. Trimming cost V 3 bases and J 6 bases; bases outside gene matches: 10. The CDR3 loop spans 16 amino acids. Germline V gene sequence: CDR1 LNHDA, CDR2 SQIVND (reference sequence). Filled out from reference TRBV19 and TRBJ1-1, the complete variable domain reads DGGITQSPKYLFRKEGQNVTLSCEQNLNHDAMYWYRQDPGQGLRLIYYSQIVNDFQKGDIAEGYSVSREKKESFPLTVTSAQKNPTAFYLCASSILRGQGGPEAFFGQGTRLTVV.

The chain links TRBV12-3 or TRBV12-4 to TRBJ1-1; D gene uncertain. This CDR3 has 13 amino acids. Trimming pared 7 bases from V and 0 bases from J, leaving 9 bases between. The DNA for the CDR3 is TGTGCCAGCAATCAACTCTTGAACACTGAAGCTTTCTTT. Encoded protein: CASNQLLNTEAFF.

This chain links TRBV6-5 with TRBJ2-7; possible D gene TRBD1, 6 bases. The germline V and J ends were trimmed by 8 bases and 6 bases, with 17 bases remaining between them. Germline-derived CDR1 and CDR2 are MNHEY and SVGAGI. The CDR3 runs to 13 residues. Here the CDR3 reads CASRGNTGFEQYF. CDR3 bases: TGTGCCAGCCGGGGCAACACAGGGTTCGAGCAGTACTTC.

V and J are TRBV29-1 and TRBJ1-2; 7 bases fit TRBD1. V was pared by 2 bases and J by 6 bases, with 6 bases of the junction left unmatched. This CDR3 region has 13 residues. The germline V gene has CDR1 SQVTM and CDR2 ANQGSEA. CDR3 DNA: TGCAGCGTTGAAAGGGACCAGGGGGATGGCTACACCTTC. It translates to CSVERDQGDGYTF.

The chain is built from TRBV30 and TRBJ2-3; 7 bases are a match to TRBD2. Looked up from germline, CDR1 is GTSNPN and CDR2 is SVGIG (reference sequence). The CDR3 spans 15 residues. Germline trimming cut 2 bases from V and 2 bases from J; bases unmatched to any gene: 7. The DNA of the CDR3 is TGTGCCTGGAGTTTTGGCGGGGGATCCACAGATACGCAGTATTTT. This sequence encodes CAWSFGGGSTDTQYF.